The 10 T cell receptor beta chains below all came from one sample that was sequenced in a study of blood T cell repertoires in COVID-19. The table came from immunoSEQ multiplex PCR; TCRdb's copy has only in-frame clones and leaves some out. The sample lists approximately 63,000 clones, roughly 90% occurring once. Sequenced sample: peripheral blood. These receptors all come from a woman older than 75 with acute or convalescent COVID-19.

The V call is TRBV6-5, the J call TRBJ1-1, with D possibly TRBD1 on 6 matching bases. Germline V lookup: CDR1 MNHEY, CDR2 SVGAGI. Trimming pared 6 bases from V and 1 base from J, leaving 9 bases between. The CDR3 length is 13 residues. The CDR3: CASSRQENTEAFF. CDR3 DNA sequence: TGTGCCAGCAGCCGACAGGAGAACACTGAAGCTTTCTTT.

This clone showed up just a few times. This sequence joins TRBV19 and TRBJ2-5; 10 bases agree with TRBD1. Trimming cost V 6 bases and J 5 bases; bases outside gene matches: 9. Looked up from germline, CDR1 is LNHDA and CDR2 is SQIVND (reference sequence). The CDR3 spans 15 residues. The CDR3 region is CASSDATGGAETQYF. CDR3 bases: TGTGCCAGTAGCGACGCGACAGGGGGCGCGGAGACCCAGTACTTC. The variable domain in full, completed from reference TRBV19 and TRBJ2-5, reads DGGITQSPKYLFRKEGQNVTLSCEQNLNHDAMYWYRQDPGQGLRLIYYSQIVNDFQKGDIAEGYSVSREKKESFPLTVTSAQKNPTAFYLCASSDATGGAETQYFGPGTRLLVL.

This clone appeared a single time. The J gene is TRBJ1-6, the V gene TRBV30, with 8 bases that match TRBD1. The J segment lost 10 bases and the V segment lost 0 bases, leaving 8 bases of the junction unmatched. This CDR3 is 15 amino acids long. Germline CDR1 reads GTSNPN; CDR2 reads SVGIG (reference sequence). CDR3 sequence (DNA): TGTGCCTGGAGTGTCCGGACAGGGTTTCGCTCACCCCTCCACTTT. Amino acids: CAWSVRTGFRSPLHF.

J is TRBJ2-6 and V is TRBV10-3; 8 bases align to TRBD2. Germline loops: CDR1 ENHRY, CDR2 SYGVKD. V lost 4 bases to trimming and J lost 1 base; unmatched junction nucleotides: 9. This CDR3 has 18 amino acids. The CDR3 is CAISGGLVGLSGANVLTF. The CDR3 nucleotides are TGTGCCATCAGTGGGGGACTAGTGGGCCTATCTGGGGCCAACGTCCTGACTTTC.

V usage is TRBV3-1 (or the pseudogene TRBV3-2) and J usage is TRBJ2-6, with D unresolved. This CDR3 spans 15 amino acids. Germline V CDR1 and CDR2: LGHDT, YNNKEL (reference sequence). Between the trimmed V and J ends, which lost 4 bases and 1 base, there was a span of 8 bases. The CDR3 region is CASSPVLSGANVLTF. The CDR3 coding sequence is TGTGCCAGCAGCCCCGTCCTGTCTGGGGCCAACGTCCTGACTTTC.

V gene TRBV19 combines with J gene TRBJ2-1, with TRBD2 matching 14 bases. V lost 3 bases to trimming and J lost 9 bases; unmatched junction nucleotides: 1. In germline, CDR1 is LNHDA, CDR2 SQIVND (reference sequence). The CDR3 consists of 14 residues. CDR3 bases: TGTGCCAGTAGTATCGGGACTAGCGGGAGTGAGCAGTTCTTC. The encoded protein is CASSIGTSGSEQFF.

CDR3 DNA sequence: TGTGCCAGCAGCCAAGATCCGGGGGGCGGGGAAGCTTTCTTT. Its protein is CASSQDPGGGEAFF. The chain employs TRBV3-1 (or the pseudogene TRBV3-2) and TRBJ1-1; D is possibly TRBD1 (6 bases). The germline V gene encodes CDR1 LGHDT and CDR2 YNNKEL (reference sequence). There are 14 residues in the CDR3. V lost 0 bases and J lost 8, with 13 bases in between.

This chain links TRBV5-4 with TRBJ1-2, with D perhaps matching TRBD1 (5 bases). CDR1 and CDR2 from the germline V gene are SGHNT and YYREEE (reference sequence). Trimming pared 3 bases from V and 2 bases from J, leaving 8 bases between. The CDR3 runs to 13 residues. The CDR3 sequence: CASSWTTNYGYTF. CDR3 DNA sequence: TGTGCCAGCAGCTGGACAACGAACTATGGCTACACCTTC.

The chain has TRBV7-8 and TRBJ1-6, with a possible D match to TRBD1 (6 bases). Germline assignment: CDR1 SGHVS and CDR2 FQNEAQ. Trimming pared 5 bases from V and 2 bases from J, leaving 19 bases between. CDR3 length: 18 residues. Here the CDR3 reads CASSHLGHPATYNSPLHF. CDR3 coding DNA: TGTGCCAGCAGCCACCTGGGACACCCGGCAACCTATAATTCACCCCTCCACTTT. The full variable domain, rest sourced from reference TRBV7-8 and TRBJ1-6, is GAGVSQSPRYKVAKRGQDVALRCDPISGHVSLFWYQQALGQGPEFLTYFQNEAQLDKSGLPSDRFFAERPEGSVSTLKIQRTQQEDSAVYLCASSHLGHPATYNSPLHFGNGTRLTVT.

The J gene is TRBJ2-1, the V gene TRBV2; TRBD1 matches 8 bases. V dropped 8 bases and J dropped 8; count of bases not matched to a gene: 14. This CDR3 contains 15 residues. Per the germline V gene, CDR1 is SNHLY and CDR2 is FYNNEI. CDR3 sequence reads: CASEYRTGMRDEQFF. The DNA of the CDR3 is TGTGCCAGCGAATACCGGACAGGGATGCGGGATGAGCAGTTCTTC.